A single sample gave rise to the 6 T cell receptor beta chains below, sequenced in a study of T cell responses to AZD1222 COVID-19 vaccine (dated by TCRdb to the early 2020s). Receptor libraries were prepared by the immunoSEQ multiplex PCR assay. TCRdb re-hosts the immuneACCESS table, in-frame sequences only. Its copies lack some clones; in the studies checked, an unresolved V gene accounts for under half of them, and the cause for the rest is not known. For this sample there are about 59,000 clones; 70% to 85% appear just once. Around 18% of the sample belongs to the ten largest clones. In the paper's terms, the time point label means: baseline before first vaccination. Sample: peripheral blood, taken on day 0 of AZD1222 vaccination. The receptors here all came from an adult in good health.

The rearrangement uses TRBV3-1 (or the pseudogene TRBV3-2) and TRBJ1-1; the D gene is possibly TRBD1 (6 bases). CDR1 is LGHDT and CDR2 is YNNKEL in the germline V gene (reference sequence). V was clipped by 6 bases and J by 6 bases, with 14 bases between them. The CDR3 runs 13 residues. The CDR3 coding sequence is TGTGCCAGCAGGGGGGCGGGTAGGGCTGAAGCTTTCTTT. This encodes CASRGAGRAEAFF.

This clone was observed a single time. The rearrangement links TRBV5-8 to TRBJ2-3, with TRBD2 identical over 10 bases. The junction had 3 bases not matched to a gene; V was cut back by 2 bases and J by 0 bases. Germline V gene data show CDR1 as SGHTS and CDR2 as YDEGEE. The CDR3 length is 16 residues. The CDR3 DNA reads TGTGCCAGCAGCTTTGGACTAGCGGTCAGCACAGATACGCAGTATTTT. Its protein product is CASSFGLAVSTDTQYF. Supplemented by reference TRBV5-8 and TRBJ2-3, the full variable domain reads EAGVTQSPTHLIKTRGQQATLRCSPISGHTSVYWYQQALGLGLQFLLWYDEGEERNRGNFPPRFSGRQFPNYSSELNVNALELEDSALYLCASSFGLAVSTDTQYFGPGTRLTVL.

The chain joins TRBV7-2 to TRBJ2-5, with D unresolved. Looked up from germline, CDR1 is SGHTA and CDR2 is FQGNSA. This CDR3 spans 13 amino acids. Trimming pared 2 bases from V and 2 bases from J, leaving 6 bases between. The CDR3 loop is CASSLNRQETQYF. CDR3 sequence (DNA): TGTGCCAGCAGCTTAAATCGGCAAGAGACCCAGTACTTC.

V is TRBV6-1 and J is TRBJ1-2, with a tentative D call TRBD1 (5 bases). The CDR3 totals 16 residues. The V gene lost 0 bases and the J gene lost 3 bases, with 14 bases spanning the gap. The germline CDR1 and CDR2 sequences are MNHNS and SASEGT. The CDR3 DNA reads TGTGCCAGCAGTGAAGCGGGGCTCGGAACGGACTATGGCTACACCTTC. Amino acids: CASSEAGLGTDYGYTF.

This rearrangement joins TRBV7-2 to TRBJ2-7, with 8 bases that match TRBD1. The junction had 5 bases not matched to a gene; V was cut back by 4 bases and J by 3 bases. The germline V gene has CDR1 SGHTA and CDR2 FQGNSA. This CDR3 is 14 amino acids long. The CDR3 here is CASSYGQGSYEQYF. CDR3 DNA sequence: TGTGCCAGCAGCTATGGACAGGGCAGCTACGAGCAGTACTTC.

The chain's CDR3 is CASSLNSGTGASEQYV. In DNA, the CDR3 is TGCGCCAGCAGTCTAAACTCCGGGACAGGGGCCTCCGAGCAGTACGTC. The chain recombines TRBV5-1 with TRBJ2-7, with 10 bases identical to TRBD1. This CDR3 is built from 16 residues. V dropped 5 bases and J dropped 6; count of bases not matched to a gene: 14. Germline V lookup: CDR1 SGHRS, CDR2 YFSETQ.